This TCR beta chain comes out of a study of PD-L1 blockade in urothelial cancer. Overall study context: The study started patients on atezolizumab around 2014, giving 1,200 mg intravenously every 3 weeks. At 3 weeks (second dose) and 6 weeks after starting treatment, blood was analyzed.

The CDR3 is made up of 14 amino acids. CDR1 is SGHNT and CDR2 is YENEEA in the germline V gene. V gave up 4 bases and J gave up 7 bases; unmatched junction bases: 6. Generated by immunoSEQ multiplex PCR, the TCRdb table keeps only in-frame clones and is missing some. The sample shows about 49,000 clones, around nine tenths of them seen only once. The specimen comprised PBMCs, sampled around atezolizumab (anti-PD-L1) treatment. V usage is TRBV11-3 and J usage is TRBJ1-2; 10 nucleotides align to TRBD1. The clonotype comes from a man in his sixties with urothelial cancer. The CDR3 coding sequence is TGTGCCAGCAGCTCCGGGACAGGGGTATCTGGCTACACCTTC. It yields the protein CASSSGTGVSGYTF.